This TCR beta chain is from a study of blood T cells in healthy people across ages. For the study at large: Template switching caught about one barcoded beta molecule for each two T cells. Points from the study as a whole: It was held that diversity estimates obtained from one million T cells represented underestimates.

The extraction recovered at least 5.5 micrograms of total RNA per sample. The CDR3 totals 15 residues. Trimming took 1 base from V and 2 from J, leaving 11 bases between them. CDR1 is SGHTA and CDR2 is FQGNSA in the germline V gene. PCR was performed a second time for about 7 to 12 cycles using a sample-barcoded 5' primer and a J-beta primer mix. A template-switch adaptor that had 12 random nucleotides put a tag on each cDNA molecule. TCRdb reanalysed the 5' RACE reads using MiXCR and keeps one entry per CDR3 protein. The top ten hold approximately 7.7% of the sample, which has around 1.7 million distinct CDR3 sequences, 28% seen once. This clonotype has more than one count but fewer than ten. What it binds is not known.

This receptor was obtained from a woman in her thirties in good health. This chain connects TRBV7-2 to TRBJ1-1, with D tentatively TRBD1 (5 bases). Material for sequencing was blood. CDR3 DNA: TGTGCCAGCAGCTTAGAGTCCAGGGCTAACACTGAAGCTTTCTTT. It codes for CASSLESRANTEAFF.